These T cell receptor beta chains were read from a single sample in a study of beta chain features in type 1 diabetes. Clones were read by immunoSEQ multiplex PCR, and TCRdb kept only the in-frame ones, dropping some. The sample has fewer than 350,000 clones; about 15% are singletons. The sequenced sample was naive CD4+ T cells from blood. The receptors shown here come from a man aged 18 to 30 with type 1 diabetes. Each CDR3 is given with its conserved first and last residue. The D gene is left open where the match is weak. Clone size is shown for a subset of rows, as once, few, many or a class of expanded clone.

size | D | J | V | CDR3 | DNA
- | - | TRBJ1-1 | TRBV15 | CATSRARTALGTEAFF | TGTGCCACCAGCAGAGCTAGGACAGCTCTAGGCACTGAAGCTTTCTTT
few | - | TRBJ2-1 | TRBV29-1 | CSVEDLAGSYNEQFF | TGCAGCGTTGAAGATCTGGCGGGTTCCTACAATGAGCAGTTCTTC
few | - | TRBJ2-5 | TRBV28 | CASSLLPEETQYF | TGTGCCAGCAGTTTGCTACCCGAAGAGACCCAGTACTTC
few | - | TRBJ2-2 | TRBV5-1 | CASSLVAGTNTGELFF | TGCGCCAGCAGCTTGGTCGCAGGGACGAACACCGGGGAGCTGTTTTTT
few | TRBD2 | TRBJ2-7 | TRBV5-1 | CASSFWGRTSGRSSYEQYF | TGCGCCAGCAGCTTTTGGGGGAGAACTAGCGGGAGGAGCTCCTACGAGCAGTACTTC
- | - | TRBJ2-5 | TRBV5-4 | CASTEKGRGETQYF | TGTGCCAGCACCGAGAAGGGCCGGGGGGAGACCCAGTACTTC
- | - | TRBJ2-1 | TRBV7-2 | CASSFRDWRDEQFF | TGTGCCAGCAGCTTCCGGGACTGGAGGGATGAGCAGTTCTTC
few | TRBD2 | TRBJ2-1 | TRBV5-1 | CASRPGGSGRAVLNAYNEQFF | TGCGCCAGCAGACCCGGCGGTAGCGGGAGGGCCGTACTTAACGCCTACAATGAGCAGTTCTTC
few | TRBD2 | TRBJ2-3 | TRBV11-3 | CASSLGGPGDTQYF | TGTGCCAGCAGCTTGGGAGGGCCTGGAGATACGCAGTATTTT
- | TRBD1 | TRBJ2-2 | TRBV4-1 | CASSHPRDRSAGELFF | TGCGCCAGCAGCCATCCCCGGGACAGAAGCGCCGGGGAGCTGTTTTTT
- | TRBD1 | TRBJ2-7 | TRBV6-5 | CASSRDRLYEQYF | TGTGCCAGCAGCCGGGACAGACTCTACGAGCAGTACTTC
- | TRBD2 | TRBJ2-7 | TRBV5-1 | CASSRGGGTGYEQYF | TGCGCCAGCAGCCGAGGCGGGGGGACGGGCTACGAGCAGTACTTC
- | TRBD2 | TRBJ2-1 | TRBV10-3 | CAISGRAGEKVQNEQFF | TGTGCCATCAGTGGACGGGCGGGAGAGAAGGTACAGAATGAGCAGTTCTTC
few | TRBD1 | TRBJ1-2 | TRBV25-1 | CASSGYRGDYGYTF | TGTGCCAGCAGTGGTTACAGGGGGGACTATGGCTACACCTTC
few | TRBD2 | TRBJ2-1 | TRBV30 | CAWSRLLPTSGEPYNEQFF | TGTGCCTGGAGTCGCCTGCTCCCTACTAGCGGAGAACCTTACAATGAGCAGTTCTTC
- | TRBD2 | TRBJ2-7 | TRBV5-1 | CASSLGSGVSYEQYF | TGCGCCAGCAGCTTGGGTAGCGGGGTCTCCTACGAGCAGTACTTC
- | TRBD1 | TRBJ1-2 | TRBV5-1 | CASSLAGGDYGYTF | TGCGCCAGCAGCTTGGCAGGGGGCGACTATGGCTACACCTTC
few | - | TRBJ2-1 | TRBV29-1 | CSVGGVSYNEQFF | TGCAGCGTAGGGGGGGTTTCCTACAATGAGCAGTTCTTC
- | TRBD2 | TRBJ2-7 | TRBV5-6 | CASSSFGREDYEQYF | TGTGCCAGCAGCTCATTCGGACGGGAGGACTACGAGCAGTACTTC
- | TRBD1 | TRBJ2-1 | TRBV18 | CASSLPRGPYNEQFF | TGTGCCAGCTCACTTCCTAGGGGGCCCTACAATGAGCAGTTCTTC
- | - | TRBJ2-7 | TRBV7-9 | CASSSWESPGKQYF | TGTGCCAGCAGCTCTTGGGAGAGTCCGGGGAAGCAGTACTTC
- | - | TRBJ1-2 | TRBV30 | CARRKDRALNYGYTF | TGTGCCCGGCGGAAGGACAGAGCTTTGAACTATGGCTACACCTTC
- | - | TRBJ2-3 | TRBV21-1 | CASSPQGDTQYF | TGTGCCAGCAGCCCTCAGGGAGATACGCAGTATTTT
- | TRBD2 | TRBJ2-7 | TRBV7-2 | CASSLHGTSSTYEQYF | TGTGCCAGCAGCTTACATGGGACTAGCAGTACCTACGAGCAGTACTTC
- | - | TRBJ1-5 | TRBV19 | CASSIEGGYNQPQHF | TGTGCCAGTAGTATAGAGGGGGGTTACAATCAGCCCCAGCATTTT
- | - | TRBJ2-7 | TRBV11-2 | CASSRTIGAVIHEQYF | TGTGCCAGCAGCCGCACGATTGGGGCGGTCATCCACGAGCAGTACTTC
- | TRBD2 | TRBJ2-7 | TRBV7-2 | CASSLQKGLAGGYEQYF | TGTGCCAGCAGCCTCCAGAAGGGACTAGCGGGGGGGTACGAGCAGTACTTC
few | - | TRBJ1-2 | TRBV9 | CASSPSTGPYGYTF | TGTGCCAGCAGCCCGTCGACAGGTCCCTATGGCTACACCTTC
few | - | TRBJ1-1 | TRBV6-4 | CASSDSPGRAFF | TGTGCCAGCAGTGACTCCCCAGGTCGGGCTTTCTTT
- | - | TRBJ1-2 | TRBV25-1 | CASRGEGVGYGYTF | TGTGCCAGCAGGGGCGAAGGGGTCGGCTATGGCTACACCTTC
- | - | TRBJ2-3 | TRBV7-2 | CASSLRQSDTQYF | TGTGCCAGCAGCTTGAGACAGTCAGATACGCAGTATTTT
few | - | TRBJ2-5 | TRBV30 | CACTMGPETQYF | TGTGCCTGTACGATGGGGCCGGAGACCCAGTACTTC
- | - | TRBJ2-3 | TRBV5-5 | CASSLVPTGAAADTQYF | TGTGCCAGCAGCTTGGTCCCAACAGGTGCGGCTGCAGATACGCAGTATTTT
- | - | TRBJ2-7 | TRBV18 | CASSPPLALNEQYF | TGTGCCAGCTCACCACCGCTAGCGCTTAACGAGCAGTACTTC
- | - | TRBJ1-6 | TRBV10-3 | CAISPRDNSPLHF | TGTGCCATCAGTCCGAGGGATAATTCACCCCTCCACTTT
few | TRBD2 | TRBJ2-7 | TRBV29-1 | CSVRGRLSYEQYF | TGCAGCGTTCGCGGGAGGTTGTCCTACGAGCAGTACTTC
- | TRBD1 | TRBJ1-2 | TRBV6-5 | CASSYSGTGTYGYTF | TGTGCCAGCAGTTACTCAGGGACAGGGACCTATGGCTACACCTTC
- | TRBD1 | TRBJ2-5 | TRBV5-1 | CASSRDREGETQYF | TGCGCCAGCAGCCGGGACAGGGAAGGAGAGACCCAGTACTTC
few | - | TRBJ1-2 | TRBV28 | CASSLPSRGSYGYTF | TGTGCCAGCAGTTTACCAAGCAGGGGCTCCTATGGCTACACCTTC
- | - | TRBJ1-6 | TRBV30 | CAWGLINSPLHF | TGTGCCTGGGGGCTAATAAATTCACCCCTCCACTTT
- | - | TRBJ2-7 | TRBV2 | CASSEFGRREQYF | TGTGCCAGCAGTGAATTCGGCCGGCGGGAGCAGTACTTC
few | - | TRBJ2-4 | TRBV30 | CAWSGIRGRKNIQYF | TGTGCCTGGAGTGGAATCAGGGGACGCAAAAACATTCAGTACTTC
- | - | TRBJ1-5 | TRBV18 | CASSPGDNNQPQHF | TGTGCCAGCTCACCAGGGGACAACAATCAGCCCCAGCATTTT
few | - | TRBJ1-5 | TRBV30 | CAWSVPGIGNQPQHF | TGTGCCTGGAGTGTACCAGGGATCGGCAATCAGCCCCAGCATTTT
few | TRBD2 | TRBJ2-1 | TRBV6-6 | CASSSWTSGYNEQFF | TGTGCCAGCAGTTCTTGGACTAGCGGTTACAATGAGCAGTTCTTC
- | - | TRBJ2-1 | TRBV18 | CASSPLPGPAVNNEQFF | TGTGCCAGCTCACCACTCCCAGGGCCCGCGGTGAACAATGAGCAGTTCTTC
- | - | TRBJ1-1 | TRBV7-2 | CASSFPDIWGVNTEAFF | TGTGCCAGCAGCTTTCCCGATATATGGGGCGTGAACACTGAAGCTTTCTTT
few | - | TRBJ1-1 | TRBV30 | CAWSPYTEAFF | TGTGCCTGGAGTCCCTACACTGAAGCTTTCTTT
once | TRBD1 | TRBJ1-6 | TRBV7-9 | CASSAQGAYNSPLHF | TGTGCCAGCAGCGCACAGGGGGCCTATAATTCACCCCTCCACTTT
few | TRBD2 | TRBJ2-2 | TRBV5-1 | CASSLGPSGTNTGELFF | TGCGCCAGCAGCTTGGGTCCTAGCGGGACGAACACCGGGGAGCTGTTTTTT
- | TRBD2 | TRBJ2-1 | TRBV7-9 | CASSLAGGRNEQFF | TGTGCCAGCAGCTTAGCGGGAGGGCGGAATGAGCAGTTCTTC
few | - | TRBJ2-5 | TRBV6-5 | CASSYSEEQTQYF | TGTGCCAGCAGTTACTCGGAGGAACAGACCCAGTACTTC
- | - | TRBJ1-1 | TRBV15 | CATSSFQMAFF | TGTGCCACCAGCAGTTTTCAGATGGCTTTCTTT
few | TRBD1 | TRBJ2-2 | TRBV5-4 | CASRPQGAGELFF | TGTGCCAGCAGACCCCAGGGGGCAGGGGAGCTGTTTTTT
- | TRBD2 | TRBJ2-7 | TRBV9 | CASSVASGGDEQYF | TGTGCCAGCAGCGTCGCCAGCGGGGGAGACGAGCAGTACTTC
- | - | TRBJ2-7 | TRBV20-1 | CSAIPGSEQYF | TGCAGTGCTATACCCGGGTCCGAGCAGTACTTC
- | TRBD2 | TRBJ2-2 | TRBV5-1 | CASSLIAGGTTGELFF | TGCGCCAGCAGCTTAATAGCGGGAGGTACTACCGGGGAGCTGTTTTTT
few | TRBD2 | TRBJ2-3 | TRBV4-1 | CASSQDREADTDTQYF | TGCGCCAGCAGCCAAGATCGGGAGGCGGACACAGATACGCAGTATTTT
- | - | TRBJ1-1 | TRBV27 | CASSFTGINTEAFF | TGTGCCAGCAGTTTCACAGGGATCAACACTGAAGCTTTCTTT
few | TRBD1 | TRBJ2-2 | TRBV10-3 | CAISRTGGIGELFF | TGTGCCATCAGTCGAACAGGGGGCATCGGGGAGCTGTTTTTT